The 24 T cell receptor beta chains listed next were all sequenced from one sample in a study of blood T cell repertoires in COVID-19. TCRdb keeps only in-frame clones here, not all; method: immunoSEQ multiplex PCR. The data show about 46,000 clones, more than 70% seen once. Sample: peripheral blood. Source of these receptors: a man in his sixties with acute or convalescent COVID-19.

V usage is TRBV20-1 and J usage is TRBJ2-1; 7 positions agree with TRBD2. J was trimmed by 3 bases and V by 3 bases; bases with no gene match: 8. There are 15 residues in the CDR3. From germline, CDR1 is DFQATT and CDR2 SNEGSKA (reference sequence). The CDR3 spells CSASLAGVHYNEQFF. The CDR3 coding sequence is TGCAGTGCTAGTCTCGCGGGAGTGCACTACAATGAGCAGTTCTTC.

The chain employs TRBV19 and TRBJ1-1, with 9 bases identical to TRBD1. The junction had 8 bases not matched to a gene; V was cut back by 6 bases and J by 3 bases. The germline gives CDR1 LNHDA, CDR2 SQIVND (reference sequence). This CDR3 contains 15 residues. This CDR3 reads CASRNRGRDDTEAFF. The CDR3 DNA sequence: TGTGCCAGTAGGAACAGGGGGCGAGATGACACTGAAGCTTTCTTT.

The CDR3 region has the DNA TGTGCCAGCAGTTTATCCCCCCGCAGGGAGACCCAGTACTTC. It translates to CASSLSPRRETQYF. J is TRBJ2-5 and V is TRBV27; D is unclear. The CDR3 covers 14 residues. The germline V gene has CDR1 MNHEY and CDR2 SMNVEV (reference sequence). V was clipped by 0 bases and J by 5 bases, with 10 bases between them.

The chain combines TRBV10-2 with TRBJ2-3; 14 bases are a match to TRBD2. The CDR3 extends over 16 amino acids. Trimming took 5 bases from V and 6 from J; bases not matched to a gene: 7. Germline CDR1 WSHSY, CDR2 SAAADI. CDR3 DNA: TGCGCCAGCAGTACGGGACTAGCGGGAGTCCTGGATACGCAGTATTTT. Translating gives CASSTGLAGVLDTQYF.

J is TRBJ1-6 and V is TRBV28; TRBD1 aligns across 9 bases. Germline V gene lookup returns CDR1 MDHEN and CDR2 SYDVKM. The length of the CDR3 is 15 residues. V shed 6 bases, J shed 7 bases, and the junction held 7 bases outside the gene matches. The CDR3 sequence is CASRLTGTGNSPLHF. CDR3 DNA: TGTGCCAGCAGGCTGACCGGGACAGGGAATTCACCCCTCCACTTT.

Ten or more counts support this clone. CDR3 bases: TGTGCCAGCATACTAACTCGGGGAATTCCAAATGCGGATGGCTACACCTTC. Protein product: CASILTRGIPNADGYTF. The gene calls are TRBV2 and TRBJ1-2; no clear D. CDR3 size: 17 residues. The germline V gene has CDR1 SNHLY and CDR2 FYNNEI. The V end lost 7 bases, the J end lost 6 bases, and 27 bases lay between the germline ends.

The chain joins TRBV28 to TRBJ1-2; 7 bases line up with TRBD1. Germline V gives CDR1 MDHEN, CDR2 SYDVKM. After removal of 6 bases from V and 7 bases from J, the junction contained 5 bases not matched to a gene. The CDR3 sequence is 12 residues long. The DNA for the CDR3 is TGTGCCAGCAGCCGAGACAGGGTTGGCTACACCTTC. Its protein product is CASSRDRVGYTF.

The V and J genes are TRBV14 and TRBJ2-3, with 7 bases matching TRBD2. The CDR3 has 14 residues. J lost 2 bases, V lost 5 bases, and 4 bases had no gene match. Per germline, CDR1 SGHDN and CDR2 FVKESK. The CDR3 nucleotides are TGTGCCAGCAGCGCGGGACTATACACAGATACGCAGTATTTT. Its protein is CASSAGLYTDTQYF. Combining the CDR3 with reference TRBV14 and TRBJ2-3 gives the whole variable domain EAGVTQFPSHSVIEKGQTVTLRCDPISGHDNLYWYRRVMGKEIKFLLHFVKESKQDESGMPNNRFLAERTGGTYSTLKVQPAELEDSGVYFCASSAGLYTDTQYFGPGTRLTVL.

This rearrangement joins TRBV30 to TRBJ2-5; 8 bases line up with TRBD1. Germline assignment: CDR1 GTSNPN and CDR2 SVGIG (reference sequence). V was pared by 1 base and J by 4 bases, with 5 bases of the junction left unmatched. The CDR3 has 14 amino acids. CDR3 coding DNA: TGTGCCTGGAGTGGGACAGGGATAACAGAGACCCAGTACTTC. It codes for CAWSGTGITETQYF.

CDR3 bases: TGTGCCAGCTCACAGAGATTGGGGGAGCTGTTTTTT. Amino acids: CASSQRLGELFF. The chain carries TRBV18 and TRBJ2-2; D gene ambiguous. The V gene's germline CDR1 is KGHSH and CDR2 LQKENI. The CDR3 has 12 residues. Trimming removed 4 bases at V and 8 bases at J, with 8 bases between.

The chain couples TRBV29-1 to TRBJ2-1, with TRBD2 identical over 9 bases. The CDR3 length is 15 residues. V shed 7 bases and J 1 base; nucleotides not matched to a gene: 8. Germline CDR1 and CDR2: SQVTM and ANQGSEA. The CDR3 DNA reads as TGCAGCGCTAGACTAGCGGAGCTTTCCTACAATGAGCAGTTCTTC. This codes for CSARLAELSYNEQFF.

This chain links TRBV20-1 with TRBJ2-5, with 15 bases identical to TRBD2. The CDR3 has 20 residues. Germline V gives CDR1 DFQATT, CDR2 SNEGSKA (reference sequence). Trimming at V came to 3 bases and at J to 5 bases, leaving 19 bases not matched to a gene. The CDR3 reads CSASAPGLAGGAQLRETQYF. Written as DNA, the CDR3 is TGCAGTGCTAGTGCTCCGGGACTAGCGGGAGGCGCCCAGCTGAGGGAGACCCAGTACTTC.

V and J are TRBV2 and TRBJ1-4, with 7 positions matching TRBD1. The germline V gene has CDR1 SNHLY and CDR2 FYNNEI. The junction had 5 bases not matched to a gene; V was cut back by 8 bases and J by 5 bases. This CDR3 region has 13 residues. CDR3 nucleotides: TGTGCCAGCTCCGGGACAGCGAATGAAAAACTGTTTTTT. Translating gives CASSGTANEKLFF.

CDR3 sequence: CAWSAPGQWNEQYF. The CDR3 DNA reads as TGTGCCTGGAGTGCTCCGGGACAGTGGAACGAGCAGTACTTC. The chain carries TRBV30 and TRBJ2-7; 7 positions match TRBD1. CDR1 and CDR2 (germline): GTSNPN, SVGIG (reference sequence). This CDR3 has 14 residues. V dropped 1 base and J dropped 5; count of bases not matched to a gene: 8.

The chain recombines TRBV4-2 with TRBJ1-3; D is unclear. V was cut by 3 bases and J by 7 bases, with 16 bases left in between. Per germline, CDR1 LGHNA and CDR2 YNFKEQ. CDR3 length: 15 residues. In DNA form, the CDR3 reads TGTGCCAGCAGCCATAATGATGCGGGAGGGAACACCATATATTTT. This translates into CASSHNDAGGNTIYF.

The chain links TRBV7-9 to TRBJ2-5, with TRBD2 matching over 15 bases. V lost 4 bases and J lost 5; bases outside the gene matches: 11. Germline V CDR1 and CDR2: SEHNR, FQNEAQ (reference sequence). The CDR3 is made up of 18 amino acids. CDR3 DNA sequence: TGTGCCAGCAGCTCGGGACTAGCGGGGGGAGAGCTGCCGGAGACCCAGTACTTC. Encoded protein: CASSSGLAGGELPETQYF.

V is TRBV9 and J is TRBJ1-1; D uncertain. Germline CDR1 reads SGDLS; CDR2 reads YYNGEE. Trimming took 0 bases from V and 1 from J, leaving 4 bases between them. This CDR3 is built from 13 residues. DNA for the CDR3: TGTGCCAGCAGCGTAGGGCCGAACACTGAAGCTTTCTTT. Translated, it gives CASSVGPNTEAFF.

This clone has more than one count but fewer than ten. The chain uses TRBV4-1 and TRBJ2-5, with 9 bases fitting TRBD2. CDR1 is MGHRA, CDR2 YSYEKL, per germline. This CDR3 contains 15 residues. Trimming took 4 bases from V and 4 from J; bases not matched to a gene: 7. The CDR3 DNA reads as TGCGCCAGCAGCCGGATCATAGCGGGAGTAGAGACCCAGTACTTC. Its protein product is CASSRIIAGVETQYF.

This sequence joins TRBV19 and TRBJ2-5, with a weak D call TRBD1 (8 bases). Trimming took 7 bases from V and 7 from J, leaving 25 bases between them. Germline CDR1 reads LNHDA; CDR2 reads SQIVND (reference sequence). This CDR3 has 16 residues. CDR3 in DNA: TGTGCCAGTAACCCTGACAGGGGAGGCCCGGGAGGGACCCAGTACTTC. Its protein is CASNPDRGGPGGTQYF.

CDR3 DNA sequence: TGTGCCAGCAGTTTACTCCCCCCGGGACAGGGAATAAACTATGGCTACACCTTC. It specifies CASSLLPPGQGINYGYTF. The rearrangement joins TRBV27 to TRBJ1-2, with TRBD1 matching over 9 bases. V dropped 2 bases and J dropped 2; count of bases not matched to a gene: 12. The CDR3 is made up of 18 amino acids. Germline V gene sequence: CDR1 MNHEY, CDR2 SMNVEV (reference sequence).

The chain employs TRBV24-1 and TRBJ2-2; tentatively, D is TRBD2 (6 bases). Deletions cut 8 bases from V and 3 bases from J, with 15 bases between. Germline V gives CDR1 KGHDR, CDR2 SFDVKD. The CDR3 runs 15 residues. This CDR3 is CATTTSRDHTGELFF. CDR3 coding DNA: TGTGCCACCACAACTAGCAGGGATCACACCGGGGAGCTGTTTTTT.

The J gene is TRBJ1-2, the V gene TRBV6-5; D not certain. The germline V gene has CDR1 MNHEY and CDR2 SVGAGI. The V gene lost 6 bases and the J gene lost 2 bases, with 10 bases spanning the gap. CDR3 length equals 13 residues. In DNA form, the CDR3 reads TGTGCCAGCAGCACCACAGTGAACTATGGCTACACCTTC. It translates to CASSTTVNYGYTF.

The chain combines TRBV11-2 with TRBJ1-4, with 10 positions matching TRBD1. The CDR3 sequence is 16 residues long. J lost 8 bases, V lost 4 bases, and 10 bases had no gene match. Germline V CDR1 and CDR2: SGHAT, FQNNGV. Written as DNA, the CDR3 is TGTGCCAGCAGCTCGGGACGCGGGACAGGGGCGGAAAAACTGTTTTTT. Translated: CASSSGRGTGAEKLFF.

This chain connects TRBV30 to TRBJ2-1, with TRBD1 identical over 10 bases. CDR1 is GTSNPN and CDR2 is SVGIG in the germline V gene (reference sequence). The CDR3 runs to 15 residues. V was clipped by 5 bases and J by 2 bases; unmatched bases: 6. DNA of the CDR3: TGTGCCTGGGGTCCGGGACAGGGGACCTACAATGAGCAGTTCTTC. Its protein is CAWGPGQGTYNEQFF.